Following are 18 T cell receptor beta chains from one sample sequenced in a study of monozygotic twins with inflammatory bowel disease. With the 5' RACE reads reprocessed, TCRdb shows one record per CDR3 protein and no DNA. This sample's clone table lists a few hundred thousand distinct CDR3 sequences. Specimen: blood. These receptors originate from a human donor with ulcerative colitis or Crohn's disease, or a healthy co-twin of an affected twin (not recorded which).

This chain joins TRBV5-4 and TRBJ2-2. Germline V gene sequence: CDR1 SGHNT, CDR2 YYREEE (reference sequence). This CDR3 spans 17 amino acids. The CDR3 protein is CASSHLRLDRNTGELFF.

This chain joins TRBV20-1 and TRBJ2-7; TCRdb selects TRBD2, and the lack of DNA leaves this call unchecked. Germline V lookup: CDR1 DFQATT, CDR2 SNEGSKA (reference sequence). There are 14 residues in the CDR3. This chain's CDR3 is CSARGLRSSYEQYF.

The chain's CDR3 is CSVPLWLGLSYNEQFF. The rearrangement joins TRBV20-1 to TRBJ2-1; the TCRdb D gene call, TRBD1, has no DNA to confirm it. The CDR3 is 16 residues long. Germline lookup yields CDR1 DFQATT and CDR2 SNEGSKA (reference sequence).

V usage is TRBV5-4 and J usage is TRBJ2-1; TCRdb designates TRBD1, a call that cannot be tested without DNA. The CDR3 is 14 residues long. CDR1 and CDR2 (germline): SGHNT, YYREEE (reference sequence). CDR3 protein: CATLGAGGSYEQFF.

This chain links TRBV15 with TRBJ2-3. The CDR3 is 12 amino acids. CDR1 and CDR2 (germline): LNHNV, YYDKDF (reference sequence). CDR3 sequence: CATSGVTDTQYF.

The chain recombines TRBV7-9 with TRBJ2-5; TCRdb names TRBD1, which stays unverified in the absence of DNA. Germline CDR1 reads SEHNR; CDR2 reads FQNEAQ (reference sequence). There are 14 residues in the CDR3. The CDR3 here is CASSRTQGRETQYF.

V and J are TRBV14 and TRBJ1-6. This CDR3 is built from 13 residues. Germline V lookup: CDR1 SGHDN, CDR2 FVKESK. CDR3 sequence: CASSQGGNSPLHF.

CDR3 sequence reads: CASSTRGGFSTDTQYF. The rearrangement joins TRBV11-2 to TRBJ2-3; with no DNA, the TCRdb D assignment of TRBD1 cannot be verified. The CDR3 sequence is 16 residues long. Per germline, CDR1 SGHAT and CDR2 FQNNGV.

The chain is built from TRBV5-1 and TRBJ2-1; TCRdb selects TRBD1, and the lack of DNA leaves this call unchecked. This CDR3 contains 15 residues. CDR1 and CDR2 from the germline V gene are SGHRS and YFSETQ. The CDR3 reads CASSYGTGYNNEQFF.

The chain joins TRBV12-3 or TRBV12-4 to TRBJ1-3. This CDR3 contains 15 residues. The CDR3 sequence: CASSSWSELMSTIYF.

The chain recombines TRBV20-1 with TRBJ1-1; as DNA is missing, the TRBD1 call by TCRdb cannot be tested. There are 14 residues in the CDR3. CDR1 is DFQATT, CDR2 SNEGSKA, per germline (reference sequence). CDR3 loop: CSARGNREWTEAFF.

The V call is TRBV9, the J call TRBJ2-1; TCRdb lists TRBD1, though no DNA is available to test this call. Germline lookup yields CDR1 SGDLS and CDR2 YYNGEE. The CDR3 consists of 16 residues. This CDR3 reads CASSVQGGVPYNEQFF.

This chain's CDR3 is CSAPEGSGGREQFF. This chain joins TRBV20-1 and TRBJ2-1; there is no DNA to check the TCRdb D call of TRBD1. CDR1 is DFQATT, CDR2 SNEGSKA, per germline (reference sequence). There are 14 residues in the CDR3.

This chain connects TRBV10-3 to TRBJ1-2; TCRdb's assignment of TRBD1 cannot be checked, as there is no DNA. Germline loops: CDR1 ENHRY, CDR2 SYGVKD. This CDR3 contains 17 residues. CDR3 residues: CAIDPQGPSSPNYGYTF.

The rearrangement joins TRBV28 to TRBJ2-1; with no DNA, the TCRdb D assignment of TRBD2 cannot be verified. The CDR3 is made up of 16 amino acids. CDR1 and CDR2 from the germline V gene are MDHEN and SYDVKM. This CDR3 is CASSSGTSGAYNEQFF.

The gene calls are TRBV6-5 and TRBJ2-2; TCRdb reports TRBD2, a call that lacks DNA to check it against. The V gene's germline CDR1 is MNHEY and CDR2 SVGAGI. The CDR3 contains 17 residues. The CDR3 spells CASSYSWLAGGFGELFF.

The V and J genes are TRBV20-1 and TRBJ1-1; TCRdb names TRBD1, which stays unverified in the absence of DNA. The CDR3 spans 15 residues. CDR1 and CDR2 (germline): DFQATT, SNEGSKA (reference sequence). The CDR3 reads CSARAPPGWNTEAFF.

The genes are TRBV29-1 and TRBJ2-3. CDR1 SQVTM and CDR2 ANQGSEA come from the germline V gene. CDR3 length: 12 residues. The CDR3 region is CTYIGSTDTQYF.